This TCR beta chain was found in a study of technical replicates of blood from a few donors. This CDR3 is built from 18 residues. Method: immunoSEQ multiplex PCR; TCRdb's copy keeps in-frame clones and lacks some. The profile shows fewer than 90,000 clones, 94% of them singletons. Material for sequencing was T cells isolated from PBMCs. The rearrangement uses TRBV12-1 and TRBJ2-5; the DNA was not used to check the table's D call, TRBD2. TRBV12-1 is a listed pseudogene. This TCR was sampled from a human donor in good health. The CDR3 coding sequence is TGTGCCAGCAGCTTTGTCGAGACCCCGGGACTCCACCAAGAGACCCAGTACTTC. Protein: CASSFVETPGLHQETQYF.